This T cell receptor (beta chain) originates from a study of blood T cell repertoires in COVID-19. Overall study context: There were acute and convalescent COVID-19 samples, and they came from the United States, Italy and Spain. The analysed material was cDNA or gDNA that came from T cells, B-cell-depleted T cells, or PBMCs.

CDR3 length: 14 residues. Looked up from germline, CDR1 is SGHRS and CDR2 is YFSETQ. Trimming took 2 bases from V and 1 from J, leaving 10 bases between them. Authors' analysis steps: Using reference gene primer amplification, nucleated cell counts were estimated. Generated by immunoSEQ multiplex PCR, the TCRdb table keeps only in-frame clones and is missing some. Clone size and V and J calls were adopted from that table, with D and trimming inferred from the DNA. The profile shows fewer than 250,000 clones, approximately 84% of them singletons. This sequence originates from an elderly woman with acute or convalescent COVID-19. Sequenced input: peripheral blood. The V and J genes are TRBV5-1 and TRBJ2-7; no reliable D call. The CDR3 DNA reads TGCGCCAGCAGCTTATTAGAACTTTCCTACGAGCAGTACTTC. This codes for CASSLLELSYEQYF.